This passage covers 20 T cell receptor beta chains from one sample sequenced in a study of CD8+ T cells in alopecia areata. Sequencing relied on a cDNA template that was reverse transcribed from extracted RNA. Produced via immunoSEQ multiplex PCR; TCRdb's table is partial and in-frame only. This sample has over 250,000 clones and no singletons, with 1.2% in the ten largest. Using CD4, CD8alpha, NKG2D, NKG2ACE and other markers, pooled cutaneous lymph node cells were sorted. The sequencing sample was made of CD4+ T cells sorted from a lymph node. These receptors all come from a C3H/HeJ mouse with alopecia areata. This strain has MHC haplotype H2-k.

In this sample, this clone turned up a few times. Being one base from a much bigger clone, this may be a read error. Germline and genes: mouse. CDR3 sequence reads: CTCSGTPETLYF. The part of the CDR3 DNA that was read is TGCACCTGCAGTGGGACACCAGAA. This chain connects TRBV1 to TRBJ2-3, with D possibly being TRBD1 (5 bases). The read is 4 residues too short to cover the CDR3 end, so that end is filled in from the germline J gene. This CDR3 is built from 12 residues. Looked up from germline, CDR1 is NSQYPW and CDR2 is LRSPGD (reference sequence). V lost 4 bases to trimming and J lost 4 bases, with 6 bases between them.

Details on this clone: Mouse germline and gene names are used. Coverage ceases 4 residues before the CDR3 finishes, and the germline J gene fills in the end. The chain carries TRBV5 and TRBJ2-2, with no clear D. CDR1 LGHNA and CDR2 YNLKQL come from the germline V gene (reference sequence). This CDR3 region has 15 residues. The V and J ends lost 0 bases and 3 bases respectively, with 8 bases between them. The CDR3 reads CASSQELGDTGQLYF. The sequenced CDR3 bases are TGTGCCAGCAGCCAAGAGTTGGGTGACACCGGG.

Notes on this clone: Gene names refer to mouse genes. The CDR3 extends 4 residues past the end of the read, so its final part is completed from the germline J gene. The gene calls are TRBV17 and TRBJ2-7; D may be TRBD1 (7 bases). CDR3 length equals 14 residues. Germline values: CDR1 MNHDT, CDR2 YYDKIL. The sequenced CDR3 bases are TGTGCTAGCAGTAGAGGAGGGGGCGCGGAT. As protein: CASSRGGGAD. The full CDR3 protein reads CASSRGGGADEQYF.

Details on this clone: Gene names refer to mouse genes. The read terminates 4 residues before the CDR3 end, so the remaining end is supplied by the germline J gene. This chain uses TRBV13-1 with TRBJ2-3; tentative D call: TRBD1 (6 bases). Trimming took off 1 base at V and 1 base at J, with 13 bases between the two ends. This CDR3 has 16 amino acids. Germline CDR1 NSHNY, CDR2 SYGAGN. CDR3 DNA (partial): TGTGCCAGCAGTGATTCGGGACAAGGGGGTGCAGAA. Encoded protein: CASSDSGQGGAE. The complete CDR3 protein is CASSDSGQGGAETLYF.

With respect to this clone: Any gene name here is a mouse gene name. The CDR3 extends 4 residues past the end of the read, so its final part is completed from the germline J gene. The chain employs TRBV19 and TRBJ2-2; no reliable D call. Germline V gene data show CDR1 as FNHDT and CDR2 as SITEND (reference sequence). This CDR3 region has 14 residues. V lost 4 bases and J 1 base, leaving 8 bases between the germline ends. CDR3 amino acids: CASSFDINTGQLYF. The DNA read from the CDR3 is TGTGCCAGCAGTTTTGACATAAACACCGGG.

Regarding this clone: Gene and germline names: mouse. The read stops 4 residues short of the end of the CDR3; the missing end is completed from the germline J gene. The sample holds other DNA sequences that translate to the same CDR3. This sequence joins TRBV13-1 and TRBJ1-2; 9 positions match TRBD1. The trim removed 3 bases at V and 3 bases at J, leaving 3 bases unmatched. The CDR3 length is 14 residues. Germline V gives CDR1 NSHNY, CDR2 SYGAGN. Partial CDR3 DNA: TGTGCCAGCAGTGTACAGGGGGCCGACTCC. This gives the protein CASSVQGADS. The entire CDR3 protein reads CASSVQGADSDYTF.

As concerns this clone: Mouse germline and gene names are used. Read sequence stops 4 residues before the CDR3 end, and the germline J gene provides the missing end. Other nucleotide sequences in the sample specify the same CDR3. V usage is TRBV19 and J usage is TRBJ2-1, with a possible D match to TRBD2 (6 bases). Per the germline V gene, CDR1 is FNHDT and CDR2 is SITEND (reference sequence). The CDR3 extends over 14 amino acids. The V and J ends lost 3 bases and 0 bases respectively, with 7 bases between them. CDR3: CASSTGDNYAEQFF. The sequenced CDR3 bases are TGTGCCAGCAGTACTGGGGATAACTATGCT.

This clone turned up a few times. The gene names given are mouse names. The read finishes 4 residues shy of the CDR3 end, and the germline J gene is used to complete it. The V and J genes are TRBV1 and TRBJ2-5, with 8 bases aligning to TRBD1. Germline lookup yields CDR1 NSQYPW and CDR2 LRSPGD (reference sequence). The CDR3 sequence is 14 residues long. CDR3 amino acids: CTCSPGGAGDTQYF. Incomplete CDR3 DNA: TGCACCTGCAGCCCAGGGGGCGCGGGAGAC.

Turning to this clone: Germline and genes here are mouse. Sequencing ends 4 residues short of the CDR3 end; the germline J gene provides the rest. This chain uses TRBV13-1 with TRBJ2-2; 7 positions match TRBD1. There are 14 residues in the CDR3. Germline loops: CDR1 NSHNY, CDR2 SYGAGN. Trimming took 7 bases from V and 1 from J; bases not matched to a gene: 4. This CDR3 reads CASSGQKNTGQLYF. CDR3 bases read: TGTGCCAGCTCGGGACAGAAAAACACCGGG.

To note about this clone: The genes and germline here are from mouse. Coverage ceases 4 residues before the CDR3 finishes, and the germline J gene fills in the end. The chain recombines TRBV13-2 with TRBJ2-2; maybe TRBD1 (5 bases). V was pared by 4 bases and J by 1 base, with 5 bases between. Germline V CDR1 and CDR2: NNHNN, SYGAGS (reference sequence). This CDR3 spans 13 amino acids. This CDR3 reads CASGRGNTGQLYF. CDR3 DNA, as far as it was read: TGTGCCAGCGGTAGGGGAAACACCGGG.

As for this clone: Gene labels here are mouse ones. The CDR3 goes on 4 residues after the read ends, and that part is filled in from the germline J gene. The chain recombines TRBV13-2 with TRBJ2-7; the D gene is possibly TRBD2 (6 bases). This CDR3 comprises 14 residues. V gave up 0 bases and J gave up 3 bases, with 10 bases separating them. Per the germline V gene, CDR1 is NNHNN and CDR2 is SYGAGS (reference sequence). The CDR3 bases that were read are TGTGCCAGCGGTGATGCAGGCTGGGGCTAT. Its protein is CASGDAGWGY. The complete CDR3 protein is CASGDAGWGYEQYF.

Details on this clone: The genes are named according to mouse. The observed sequence ends 4 residues before the CDR3 terminus, with the missing tail filled in from the germline J gene. This chain uses TRBV12-1 with TRBJ2-1; 12 nucleotides align to TRBD2. The CDR3 sequence is 18 residues long. CDR1 SGHSN and CDR2 HYEKVE come from the germline V gene. Trimming at V came to 2 bases and at J to 3 bases, leaving 10 bases not matched to a gene. The CDR3 sequence is CASSPPRDWGDPYAEQFF. The covered CDR3 bases are TGTGCCAGCTCTCCCCCCCGGGACTGGGGGGACCCCTATGCT.

This clone was seen more than once but under ten times. Mouse gene names and germline throughout. The DNA ends 4 residues before the CDR3 does, and the rest of the CDR3 is filled in from the germline J gene. This chain joins TRBV13-1 and TRBJ2-7, with TRBD2 matching over 9 bases. This CDR3 is 14 amino acids long. The germline V gene has CDR1 NSHNY and CDR2 SYGAGN. The CDR3 spells CASSVPGGGYEQYF. The DNA read from the CDR3 is TGTGCCAGCAGTGTCCCTGGGGGGGGTTAT.

As for this clone: Mouse germline and gene names are used. The same CDR3 arises from other DNA sequences in this sample as well. This CDR3 reads CTCSADRGRSAETLYF. Partial CDR3 DNA: TGCACCTGCAGTGCAGACAGGGGGCGGAGTGCAGAA. The rearrangement uses TRBV1 and TRBJ2-3, with 8 bases matching TRBD1. From the germline J gene comes the end of the CDR3, since the read stops 4 residues before it. The CDR3 sequence is 16 residues long. V was clipped by 0 bases and J by 0 bases; unmatched bases: 2. The germline CDR1 and CDR2 sequences are NSQYPW and LRSPGD (reference sequence). Filled out from reference TRBV1 and TRBJ2-3, the complete variable domain reads VTLLEQNPRWRLVPRGQAVNLRCILKNSQYPWMSWYQQDLQKQLQWLFTLRSPGDKEVKSLPGADYLATRVTDTELRLQVANMSQGRTLYCTCSADRGRSAETLYFGSGTRLTVL.

Only a few counts were recorded for this clone. Gene names follow the mouse nomenclature. The read ends 4 residues shy of where the CDR3 ends; the end is completed using the germline J gene. The rearrangement links TRBV1 to TRBJ2-1, with a tentative D call TRBD1 (6 bases). Germline-derived CDR1 and CDR2 are NSQYPW and LRSPGD (reference sequence). The CDR3 extends over 16 amino acids. The ends were cut back, 0 bases at V and 0 bases at J, with 9 bases in the middle. Partial CDR3 DNA: TGCACCTGCAGTGCAGATCAGGGGAATAACTATGCT. Residues: CTCSADQGNNYA. The whole CDR3 is CTCSADQGNNYAEQFF.

To note about this clone: Gene names are the mouse ones. The CDR3 here is CASAKDRGQNTGQLYF. Partial CDR3 DNA: TGTGCCAGCGCCAAGGACAGGGGCCAAAACACCGGG. The V and J genes are TRBV19 and TRBJ2-2, with TRBD1 identical over 9 bases. The sequenced fragment ends 4 residues before the CDR3 boundary, so the rest is inferred from the germline J gene. The germline V gene encodes CDR1 FNHDT and CDR2 SITEND (reference sequence). V trimming: 7 bases; J trimming: 1 base; junction bases outside the gene matches: 8. The CDR3 has 16 amino acids.

This clone was recorded a few times. The genes and germline here are from mouse. The observed sequence ends 4 residues before the CDR3 terminus, with the missing tail filled in from the germline J gene. The gene calls are TRBV5 and TRBJ2-2; possible D gene TRBD1, 5 bases. V shed 4 bases and J shed 0 bases, with 9 bases lying between them. The CDR3 loop spans 15 amino acids. CDR1 LGHNA and CDR2 YNLKQL come from the germline V gene (reference sequence). CDR3 bases read: TGTGCCAGCAGCCCCGACAGAGCAAACACCGGG. This translates into CASSPDRANTG. The entire CDR3 sequence reads CASSPDRANTGQLYF.

Concerning this clone: The genes are named according to mouse. Read coverage stops 4 residues before the CDR3 terminus; the germline J gene supplies the remainder. The chain links TRBV19 to TRBJ2-5, with 14 bases matching TRBD2. CDR3 size: 16 residues. The germline CDR1 and CDR2 sequences are FNHDT and SITEND (reference sequence). The CDR3 region is CASSGTGGALRDTQYF. The DNA read from the CDR3 is TGTGCCAGCTCCGGGACTGGGGGGGCGCTTAGAGAC. Drawing the rest from reference TRBV19 and TRBJ2-5, the complete variable domain is GGIITQTPKFLIGQEGQKLTLKCQQNFNHDTMYWYRQDSGKGLRLIYYSITENDLQKGDLSEGYDASREKKSSFSLTVTSAQKNEMAVFLCASSGTGGALRDTQYFGPGTRLLVL.

Note on this clone: The genes are named according to mouse. The sequenced fragment ends 4 residues before the CDR3 boundary, so the rest is inferred from the germline J gene. This rearrangement joins TRBV19 to TRBJ2-5; 8 bases match TRBD2. Germline V CDR1 and CDR2: FNHDT, SITEND (reference sequence). The V gene end was trimmed by 2 bases and the J gene end by 3 bases; junction bases not matched to a gene: 5. This CDR3 is 15 amino acids long. The CDR3 DNA, read in part, is TGTGCCAGCAGTATGCGGGGGGGCCGGCAAGAC. Protein: CASSMRGGRQD. The complete CDR3 protein is CASSMRGGRQDTQYF.

This clone was counted between two and nine times. Genes and germline come from the mouse. The CDR3 goes on 4 residues after the read ends, and that part is filled in from the germline J gene. The chain employs TRBV13-1 and TRBJ2-1; 7 bases line up with TRBD2. The length of the CDR3 is 15 residues. The V segment lost 0 bases and the J segment 6 bases; nucleotides outside the gene matches: 6. Per germline, CDR1 NSHNY and CDR2 SYGAGN. The CDR3 loop reads CASSDAGYWGAEQFF. The covered CDR3 bases are TGTGCCAGCAGTGATGCAGGGTACTGGGGTGCT.